This TCR beta chain was found in a study of blood T cell repertoires in COVID-19. Germline lookup yields CDR1 SGDLS and CDR2 YYNGEE. CDR3 size: 14 residues. V was pared by 3 bases and J by 3 bases, with 12 bases between. Source study methods: Cell counts per sample came from amplifying reference gene primers. Some clones are missing from TCRdb's copy, which holds only in-frame ones; the method was immunoSEQ multiplex PCR. V and J calls and clone size are given by that table; D and trimming were obtained from the DNA. This table holds around 230,000 clones, around 88% found once. Sequenced input: peripheral blood. The rearrangement uses TRBV9 and TRBJ1-2; weak D call: TRBD1 (5 bases). This sequence was found in a woman in her 50s with acute or convalescent COVID-19. The DNA of the CDR3 is TGTGCCAGCAGCGCCACTCCGACAGACTATGGCTACACCTTC. This codes for CASSATPTDYGYTF.